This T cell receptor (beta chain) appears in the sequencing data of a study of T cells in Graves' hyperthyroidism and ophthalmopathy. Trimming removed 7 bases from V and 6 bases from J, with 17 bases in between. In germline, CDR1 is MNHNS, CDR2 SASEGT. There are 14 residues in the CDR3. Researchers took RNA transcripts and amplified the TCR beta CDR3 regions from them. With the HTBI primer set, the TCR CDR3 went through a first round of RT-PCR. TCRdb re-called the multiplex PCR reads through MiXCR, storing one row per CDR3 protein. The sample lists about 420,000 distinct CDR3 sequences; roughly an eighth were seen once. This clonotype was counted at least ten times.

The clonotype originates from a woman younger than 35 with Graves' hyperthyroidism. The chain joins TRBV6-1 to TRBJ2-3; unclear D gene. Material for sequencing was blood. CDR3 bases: TGTGCCAGCACGGGCGCAGGCGCACGTGATACGCAGTATTTT. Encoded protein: CASTGAGARDTQYF.